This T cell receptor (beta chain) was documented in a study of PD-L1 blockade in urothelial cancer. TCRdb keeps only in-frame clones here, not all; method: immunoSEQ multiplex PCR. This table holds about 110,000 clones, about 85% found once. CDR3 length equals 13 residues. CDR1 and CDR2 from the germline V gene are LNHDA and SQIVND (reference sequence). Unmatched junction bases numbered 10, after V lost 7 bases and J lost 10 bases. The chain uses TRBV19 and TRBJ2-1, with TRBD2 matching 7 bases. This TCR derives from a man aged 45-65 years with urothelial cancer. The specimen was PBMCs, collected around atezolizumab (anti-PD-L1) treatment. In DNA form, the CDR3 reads TGTGCCAGTATTTTCGGGGGGAGGAGCGAGCAGTTCTTC. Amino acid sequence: CASIFGGRSEQFF.